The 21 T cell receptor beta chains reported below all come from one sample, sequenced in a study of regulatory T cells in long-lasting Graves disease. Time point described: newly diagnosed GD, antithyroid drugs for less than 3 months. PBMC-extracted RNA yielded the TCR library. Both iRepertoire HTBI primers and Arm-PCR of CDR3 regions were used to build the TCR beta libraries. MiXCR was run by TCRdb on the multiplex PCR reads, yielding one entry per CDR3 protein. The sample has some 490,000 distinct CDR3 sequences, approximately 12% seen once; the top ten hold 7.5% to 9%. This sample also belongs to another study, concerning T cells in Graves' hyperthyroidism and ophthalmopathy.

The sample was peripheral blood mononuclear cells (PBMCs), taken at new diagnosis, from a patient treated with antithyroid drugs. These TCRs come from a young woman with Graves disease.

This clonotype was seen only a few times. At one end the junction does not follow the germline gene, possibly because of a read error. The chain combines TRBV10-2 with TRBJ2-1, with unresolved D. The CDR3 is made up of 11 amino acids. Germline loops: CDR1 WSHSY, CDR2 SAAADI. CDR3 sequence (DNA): TGCGCCAGCAGCCGAGTGAATGAGCAGTGCTTC. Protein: CASSRVNEQCF.

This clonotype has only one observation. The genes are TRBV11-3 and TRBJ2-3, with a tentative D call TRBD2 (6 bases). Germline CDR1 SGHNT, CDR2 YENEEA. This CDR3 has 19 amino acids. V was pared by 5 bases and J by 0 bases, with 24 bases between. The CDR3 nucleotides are TGTGCCAGCAGCCACTCCGGGGGAAGTAGATTTGTTAGCACAGATACGCAGTATTTT. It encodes CASSHSGGSRFVSTDTQYF.

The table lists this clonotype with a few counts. The CDR3 DNA sequence: TGCGCCAGCAGTGAGTTCAGGGGGGCGCCCAATCAGCCCCAGCATTTT. Translating it yields CASSEFRGAPNQPQHF. The chain carries TRBV10-2 and TRBJ1-5; TRBD1 aligns across 7 bases. V dropped 1 base and J dropped 3; count of bases not matched to a gene: 6. Per germline, CDR1 WSHSY and CDR2 SAAADI. The CDR3 runs to 16 residues.

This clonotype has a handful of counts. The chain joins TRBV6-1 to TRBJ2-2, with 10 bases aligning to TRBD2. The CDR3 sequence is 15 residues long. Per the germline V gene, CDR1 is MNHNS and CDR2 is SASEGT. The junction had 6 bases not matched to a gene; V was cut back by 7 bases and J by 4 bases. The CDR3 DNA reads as TGTGCCAGCACTGGAGCGGGAGGGGTCACCGGGGAGCTGTTTTTT. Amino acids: CASTGAGGVTGELFF.

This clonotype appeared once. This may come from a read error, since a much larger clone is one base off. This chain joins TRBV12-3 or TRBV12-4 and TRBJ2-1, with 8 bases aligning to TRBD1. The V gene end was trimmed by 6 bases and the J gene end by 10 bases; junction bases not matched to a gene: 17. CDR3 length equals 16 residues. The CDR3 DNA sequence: TGTGCCAGCAGCTCCACCTCGGGACAGGTCTCCTACGAGCAGTTCTTC. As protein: CASSSTSGQVSYEQFF.

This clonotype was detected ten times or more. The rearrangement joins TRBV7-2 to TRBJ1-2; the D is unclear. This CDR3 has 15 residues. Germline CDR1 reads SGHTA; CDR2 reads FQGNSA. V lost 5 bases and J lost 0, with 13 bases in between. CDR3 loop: CASSPYMTPNYGYTF. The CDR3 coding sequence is TGTGCCAGCAGCCCCTACATGACCCCTAACTATGGCTACACCTTC.

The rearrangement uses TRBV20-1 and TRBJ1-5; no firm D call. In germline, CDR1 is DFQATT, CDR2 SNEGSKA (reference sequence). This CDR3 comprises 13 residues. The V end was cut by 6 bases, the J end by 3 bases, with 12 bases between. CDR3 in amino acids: CSAHGQYNQPQHF. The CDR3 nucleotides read TGCAGTGCCCACGGGCAGTACAATCAGCCCCAGCATTTT.

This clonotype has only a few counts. CDR3 in amino acids: CASSEYTSGQETQYF. The DNA for the CDR3 is TGTGCCAGCAGTGAATATACTAGCGGCCAAGAGACCCAGTACTTC. The chain is built from TRBV6-1 and TRBJ2-5; TRBD2 agrees at 8 bases. Germline-derived CDR1 and CDR2 are MNHNS and SASEGT. The length of the CDR3 is 15 residues. V shed 2 bases and J 1 base; nucleotides not matched to a gene: 3.

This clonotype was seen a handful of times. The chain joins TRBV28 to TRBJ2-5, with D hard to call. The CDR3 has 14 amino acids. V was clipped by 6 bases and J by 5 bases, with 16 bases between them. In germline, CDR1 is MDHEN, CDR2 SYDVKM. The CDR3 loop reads CASSFPVIRETQYF. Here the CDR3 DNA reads TGTGCCAGCAGCTTCCCGGTTATACGGGAGACCCAGTACTTC.

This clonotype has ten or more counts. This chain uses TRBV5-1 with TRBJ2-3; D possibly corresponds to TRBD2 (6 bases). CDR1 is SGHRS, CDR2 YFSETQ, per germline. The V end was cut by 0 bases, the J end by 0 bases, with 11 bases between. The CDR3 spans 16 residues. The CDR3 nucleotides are TGCGCCAGCAGCTTGGCGGTAGCGGCAAGCACAGATACGCAGTATTTT. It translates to CASSLAVAASTDTQYF.

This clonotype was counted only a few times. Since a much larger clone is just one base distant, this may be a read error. The CDR3 DNA is TGCGCCAGCAGCCCGGGACACCTAACAAGACAGCAGTACTTC. Translation gives CASSPGHLTRQQYF. The rearrangement uses TRBV5-1 and TRBJ2-7; perhaps TRBD1 as D (6 bases). Germline V gene sequence: CDR1 SGHRS, CDR2 YFSETQ. The germline V and J ends were trimmed by 4 bases and 8 bases, with 19 bases remaining between them. The CDR3 consists of 14 residues. The whole variable domain, remainder taken from reference TRBV5-1 and TRBJ2-7, is KAGVTQTPRYLIKTRGQQVTLSCSPISGHRSVSWYQQTPGQGLQFLFEYFSETQRNKGNFPGRFSGRQFSNSRSEMNVSTLELGDSALYLCASSPGHLTRQQYFGPGTRLTVT.

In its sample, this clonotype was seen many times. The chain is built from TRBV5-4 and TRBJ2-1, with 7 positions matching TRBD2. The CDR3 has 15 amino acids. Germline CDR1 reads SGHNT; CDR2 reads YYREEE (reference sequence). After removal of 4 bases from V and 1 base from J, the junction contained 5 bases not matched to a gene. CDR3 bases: TGTGCCAGCAGCGTTGATAGCGGGTCCTACAATGAGCAGTTCTTC. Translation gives CASSVDSGSYNEQFF.

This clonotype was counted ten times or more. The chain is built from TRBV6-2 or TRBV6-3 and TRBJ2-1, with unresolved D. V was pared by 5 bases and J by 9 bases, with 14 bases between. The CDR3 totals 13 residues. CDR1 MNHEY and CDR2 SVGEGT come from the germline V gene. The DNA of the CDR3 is TGTGCCAGCAGTATAGAGGCAGTTACTGAGCAGTTCTTC. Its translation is CASSIEAVTEQFF.

The CDR3 region is CASTPGQGGETQYF. For the CDR3, the DNA is TGTGCCAGCACCCCGGGACAGGGCGGGGAGACCCAGTACTTC. This rearrangement joins TRBV25-1 to TRBJ2-5; TRBD1 aligns across 9 bases. Unmatched junction bases numbered 8, after V lost 7 bases and J lost 5 bases. From germline, CDR1 is MGHDK and CDR2 SYGVNS. The CDR3 is 14 residues long.

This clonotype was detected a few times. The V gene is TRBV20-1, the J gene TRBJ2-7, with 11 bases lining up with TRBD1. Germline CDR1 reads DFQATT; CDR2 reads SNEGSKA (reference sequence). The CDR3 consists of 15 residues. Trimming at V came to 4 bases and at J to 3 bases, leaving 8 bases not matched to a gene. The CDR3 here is CSAKPGTGGNYEQYF. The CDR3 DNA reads TGCAGTGCTAAGCCGGGGACAGGGGGAAACTACGAGCAGTACTTC.

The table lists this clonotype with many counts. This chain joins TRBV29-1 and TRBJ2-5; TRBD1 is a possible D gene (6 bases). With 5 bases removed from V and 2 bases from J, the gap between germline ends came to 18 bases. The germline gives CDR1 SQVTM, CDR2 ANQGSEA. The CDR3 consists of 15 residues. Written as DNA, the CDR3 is TGCAGCGTTCGACAAACCCGGACAGCGCAAGAGACCCAGTACTTC. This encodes CSVRQTRTAQETQYF.

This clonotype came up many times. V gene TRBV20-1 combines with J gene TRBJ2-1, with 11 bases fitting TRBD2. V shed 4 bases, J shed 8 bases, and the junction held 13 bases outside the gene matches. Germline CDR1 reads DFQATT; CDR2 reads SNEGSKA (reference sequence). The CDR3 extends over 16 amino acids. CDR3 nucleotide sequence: TGCAGTGCTAACTCCCTGACTAGCGGGAAGGGGGATGAGCAGTTCTTC. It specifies CSANSLTSGKGDEQFF.

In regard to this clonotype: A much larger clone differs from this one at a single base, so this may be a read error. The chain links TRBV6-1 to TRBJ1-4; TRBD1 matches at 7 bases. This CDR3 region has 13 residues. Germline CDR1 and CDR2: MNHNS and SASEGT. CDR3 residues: CATSRQGNEELFF. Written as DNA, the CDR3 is TGTGCCACGAGTAGACAGGGAAATGAAGAACTGTTTTTT.

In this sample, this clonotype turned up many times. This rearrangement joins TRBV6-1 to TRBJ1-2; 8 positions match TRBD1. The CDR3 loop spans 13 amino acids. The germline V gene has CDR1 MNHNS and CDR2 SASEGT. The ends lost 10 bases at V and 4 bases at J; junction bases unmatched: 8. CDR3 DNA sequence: TGTGCCACCACGGACAGGGACCTCTATGGCTACACCTTC. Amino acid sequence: CATTDRDLYGYTF.

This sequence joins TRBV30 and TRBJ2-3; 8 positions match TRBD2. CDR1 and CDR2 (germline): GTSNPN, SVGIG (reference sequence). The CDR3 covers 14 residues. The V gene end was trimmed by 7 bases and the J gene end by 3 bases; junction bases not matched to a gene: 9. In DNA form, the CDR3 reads TGTGCCTTAGCGGGACCCCGGGGAACAGATACGCAGTATTTT. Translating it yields CALAGPRGTDTQYF.

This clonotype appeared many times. The CDR3 DNA reads TGCAGCGTTGGGGACAGGGTAGGCGAGCAGTACTTC. Translating it yields CSVGDRVGEQYF. The chain joins TRBV29-1 to TRBJ2-7; 9 positions match TRBD1. The V gene's germline CDR1 is SQVTM and CDR2 ANQGSEA. There are 12 residues in the CDR3. The junction had 4 bases not matched to a gene; V was cut back by 4 bases and J by 6 bases.